This T cell receptor (beta chain) was recorded in a study of blood T cell repertoires in COVID-19. The overall study: Acute and convalescent COVID-19 samples came from the United States, Italy and Spain. T cells, B-cell-depleted T cells, or PBMCs provided the cDNA or gDNA that served as material.

TCRdb's table, derived via immunoSEQ multiplex PCR, lists solely in-frame clones and lacks some. This table holds fewer than 100,000 clones, around nine tenths found once. The TCR was taken from a man in his fifties with acute or convalescent COVID-19. The sequenced sample was peripheral blood.

For the CDR3, the DNA is TGTGCCAGCAGTTTAAACGAGAATCAGCCCCAGCATTTT. Encoded protein: CASSLNENQPQHF. V and J are TRBV27 and TRBJ1-5; D is uncertain. Between the trimmed V and J ends, which lost 2 bases and 4 bases, there was a span of 6 bases. The CDR3 runs 13 residues. In germline, CDR1 is MNHEY, CDR2 SMNVEV (reference sequence).